Below are 2 T cell receptor beta chains sequenced from a single sample in a study of T cells in Graves' hyperthyroidism and ophthalmopathy. TCR beta CDR3 region amplification was performed from RNA transcripts. The primer set for the first-round RT-PCR of the TCR CDR3 was HTBI. MiXCR, applied by TCRdb to the multiplex PCR reads, yields one record per CDR3 protein. In the table there are roughly 350,000 distinct CDR3 sequences, roughly 13% of which are singletons. The sequencing input was blood. Every receptor here comes from a woman aged 40 to 49 with Graves' ophthalmopathy.

J is TRBJ1-5 and V is TRBV19; D is undetermined. The CDR3 is 14 residues long. Germline CDR1 LNHDA, CDR2 SQIVND (reference sequence). The V end lost 6 bases, the J end lost 5 bases, and 14 bases lay between the germline ends. The CDR3 sequence: CASSDPWAYQPQHF. The DNA for the CDR3 is TGTGCCAGTAGCGACCCTTGGGCGTATCAGCCCCAGCATTTT.

With regard to this clonotype: Its ends do not fully match the called genes, so a read error is possible. V usage is TRBV2 and J usage is TRBJ1-2, with 8 bases aligning to TRBD1. Germline CDR1 reads SNHLY; CDR2 reads FYNNEI. The CDR3 covers 15 residues. In DNA form, the CDR3 reads TGTGCCAGCAAGGTTAGGACAGGGCCGGGCGGTGGCTGCACCTTC. Amino acids: CASKVRTGPGGGCTF.